What follows is one T cell receptor (beta chain) and its context. The sample belongs to a study of human versus mouse CDR3 diversity and MHC coevolution. This CDR3 is built from 13 residues. Germline CDR1 reads LNHDA; CDR2 reads SQIVND (reference sequence). V lost 5 bases and J 4 bases, leaving 11 bases between the germline ends. Generated by immunoSEQ multiplex PCR, the TCRdb table keeps only in-frame clones and is missing some. The sample has about 81,000 clones, around 95% seen once. This clonotype was sampled from a person between 25 and 70 years old in good health. The chain employs TRBV19 and TRBJ1-1; D remains ambiguous. The sequencing sample was made of naive CD4+ T cells from blood. Subset: CD45RO-negative CD62L-positive naive CD4 T cells. The CDR3 protein is CASSVDSGTEAFF. In DNA form, the CDR3 reads TGTGCCAGTAGTGTTGATTCGGGCACTGAAGCTTTCTTT.